These 20 T cell receptor beta chains share one sample of origin, sequenced in a study of pediatric ulcerative colitis. Assay: immunoSEQ multiplex PCR; the TCRdb copy retains only in-frame clones and omits some. This table holds fewer than 12,000 clones, around 82% found once. The rectum was sampled with one to two pinch biopsies at colonoscopy. The sequenced sample consisted of gut tissue. The receptors stem from a girl aged 10 to 17 who was a control in a study of pediatric ulcerative colitis.

The V and J genes are TRBV11-2 and TRBJ2-4; D gene uncertain. Trimming cost V 5 bases and J 15 bases, with 26 bases left between them. The CDR3 totals 15 residues. Germline lookup yields CDR1 SGHAT and CDR2 FQNNGV. CDR3 nucleotides: TGTGCCAGCAGCCTGGACGTGGGAACACGTCAAATCCCGTACTTC. It specifies CASSLDVGTRQIPYF.

The V call is TRBV21-1, the J call TRBJ2-7; TRBD2 is taken as the D call from the table, unchecked against the DNA. TRBV21-1 is deemed a pseudogene. This CDR3 is 14 amino acids long. Here the CDR3 reads CASSTTSGTNEQYF. Here the CDR3 DNA reads TGTGCCAGCAGCACGACTAGCGGGACCAACGAGCAGTACTTC.

The chain joins TRBV7-2 to TRBJ1-5, with D hard to call. V was clipped by 3 bases and J by 2 bases, with 8 bases between them. This CDR3 is built from 14 residues. The V gene's germline CDR1 is SGHTA and CDR2 FQGNSA. The CDR3 loop reads CASSFEVGNQPQHF. The CDR3 nucleotides are TGTGCCAGCAGCTTCGAGGTAGGCAATCAGCCCCAGCATTTT.

The CDR3 coding sequence is TGTGCCAGCAGCCACGCCCAACTAGCGGGAGGGTCGAGCACCGGGGAGCTGTTTTTT. This sequence encodes CASSHAQLAGGSSTGELFF. This rearrangement joins TRBV5-4 to TRBJ2-2; 13 nucleotides line up with TRBD2. V shed 4 bases, J shed 4 bases, and the junction held 13 bases outside the gene matches. Germline V gives CDR1 SGHNT, CDR2 YYREEE (reference sequence). The length of the CDR3 is 19 residues.

This clone was counted a single time. The chain carries TRBV28 and TRBJ1-6; a possible D gene is TRBD1 (5 bases). The CDR3 is made up of 15 amino acids. CDR1 and CDR2 from the germline V gene are MDHEN and SYDVKM. V gave up 3 bases and J gave up 2 bases, with 8 bases separating them. Here the CDR3 reads CASSFGGAYNSPLHF. CDR3 DNA: TGTGCCAGCAGTTTCGGGGGGGCCTATAATTCACCCCTCCACTTT.

This chain uses TRBV28 with TRBJ2-5, with 10 bases that match TRBD2. This CDR3 region has 15 residues. V trimming: 4 bases; J trimming: 2 bases; junction bases outside the gene matches: 4. Germline CDR1 and CDR2: MDHEN and SYDVKM. The DNA for the CDR3 is TGTGCCAGCAGTTCCCGAGCGGGAGGGCAAGAGACCCAGTACTTC. As protein: CASSSRAGGQETQYF.

Here the CDR3 reads CASGLRGRRAGGPYEQYF. Written as DNA, the CDR3 is TGTGCTAGTGGTTTGAGGGGGCGCAGAGCGGGAGGACCATACGAGCAGTACTTC. The rearrangement joins TRBV12-5 to TRBJ2-7; 9 bases align to TRBD2. The V segment lost 2 bases and the J segment 4 bases; nucleotides outside the gene matches: 15. CDR3 length equals 18 residues. Germline V gives CDR1 LGHNT, CDR2 FRNRAP.

The gene calls are TRBV5-1 and TRBJ2-3; no definite D call. The CDR3 consists of 13 residues. V dropped 4 bases and J dropped 4 bases, with 10 bases sitting between them. Looked up from germline, CDR1 is SGHRS and CDR2 is YFSETQ. CDR3 region: CASSADRADTQYF. CDR3 DNA: TGCGCCAGCAGCGCCGATCGTGCAGATACGCAGTATTTT.

The genes are TRBV6-5 and TRBJ1-2, with TRBD1 identical over 12 bases. V shed 5 bases, J shed 8 bases, and the junction held 0 bases outside the gene matches. The CDR3 totals 12 residues. CDR1 and CDR2 (germline): MNHEY, SVGAGI. CDR3 sequence reads: CASSGTGGGYTF. CDR3 nucleotides: TGTGCCAGCAGTGGGACAGGGGGCGGCTACACCTTC.

V gene TRBV5-5 combines with J gene TRBJ2-5, with TRBD1 as a possible D gene (6 bases). Looked up from germline, CDR1 is SGHKS and CDR2 is YYEKEE (reference sequence). Trimming stripped 4 bases from V and 1 base from J, with 11 bases between. This CDR3 has 14 amino acids. The CDR3 reads CASSLWTAQETQYF. In DNA form, the CDR3 reads TGTGCCAGCAGCCTATGGACAGCCCAAGAGACCCAGTACTTC.

The chain links TRBV30 to TRBJ2-4; 7 bases line up with TRBD2. CDR3 length: 15 residues. Germline-derived CDR1 and CDR2 are GTSNPN and SVGIG (reference sequence). J was trimmed by 1 base and V by 0 bases; bases with no gene match: 3. The CDR3 DNA reads as TGTGCCTGGAGTGTATTGCGGGGGGCCAAAAACATTCAGTACTTC. Translated, it gives CAWSVLRGAKNIQYF.

J is TRBJ1-5 and V is TRBV2; 7 bases are a match to TRBD1. The CDR3 sequence is 14 residues long. The junction had 4 bases not matched to a gene; V was cut back by 6 bases and J by 2 bases. Germline V gene sequence: CDR1 SNHLY, CDR2 FYNNEI. CDR3 DNA sequence: TGTGCCAGCAGGGGGGACAGCGGCAATCAGCCCCAGCATTTT. Amino acids: CASRGDSGNQPQHF.

The chain couples TRBV29-1 to TRBJ1-4, with D perhaps matching TRBD1 (5 bases). The V and J ends lost 6 bases and 4 bases respectively, with 9 bases between them. This CDR3 is 12 amino acids long. Germline V gene lookup returns CDR1 SQVTM and CDR2 ANQGSEA. The CDR3 loop reads CSVRQSNEKLFF. The CDR3 bases are TGCAGCGTGCGACAGAGTAATGAAAAACTGTTTTTT.

As regards this clone: Germline and junction disagree at one end, which may indicate a read error. The rearrangement uses TRBV18 and TRBJ2-1; weak D call: TRBD2 (6 bases). The CDR3 has 15 residues. Germline lookup yields CDR1 KGHSH and CDR2 LQKENI. The CDR3 DNA reads as TGTGCCAGCTCCCCACCGGGACTGGGCAGGAGTGAGCAGTTCTTC. Translation gives CASSPPGLGRSEQFF.

V is TRBV20-1 and J is TRBJ2-5, with D uncertain. V lost 3 bases, J lost 5 bases, and 7 bases lay in between. The germline V gene encodes CDR1 DFQATT and CDR2 SNEGSKA (reference sequence). CDR3 length: 11 amino acids. The CDR3, as DNA: TGCAGTGCTAGTTATTCTGAGACCCAGTACTTC. This encodes CSASYSETQYF.

V gene TRBV30 combines with J gene TRBJ1-5; a weak D match, TRBD1 (5 bases). V lost 0 bases to trimming and J lost 2 bases, with 5 bases between them. There are 13 residues in the CDR3. Germline V gene data show CDR1 as GTSNPN and CDR2 as SVGIG (reference sequence). This chain's CDR3 is CAWSVGGNQPQHF. The CDR3 DNA follows: TGTGCCTGGAGTGTAGGGGGCAATCAGCCCCAGCATTTT.

This chain connects TRBV7-2 to TRBJ2-3; no reliable D call. Trimming pared 4 bases from V and 3 bases from J, leaving 2 bases between. Looked up from germline, CDR1 is SGHTA and CDR2 is FQGNSA. This CDR3 region has 11 residues. CDR3 DNA sequence: TGTGCCAGCAGCTCGACAGATACGCAGTATTTT. It specifies CASSSTDTQYF.

The chain employs TRBV29-1 and TRBJ2-3; the match to TRBD2 covers 7 bases. Germline loops: CDR1 SQVTM, CDR2 ANQGSEA. This CDR3 comprises 16 residues. Trimming removed 0 bases from V and 0 bases from J; junction bases left unmatched: 6. CDR3 in amino acids: CSVEERLAVSTDTQYF. CDR3 DNA sequence: TGCAGCGTTGAAGAACGACTAGCAGTTAGCACAGATACGCAGTATTTT.

This clone was recorded only once. V gene TRBV29-1 combines with J gene TRBJ2-1; no reliable D call. Trimming removed 7 bases from V and 3 bases from J, with 7 bases in between. CDR3 size: 11 residues. The germline CDR1 and CDR2 sequences are SQVTM and ANQGSEA. Written as DNA, the CDR3 is TGCAGCGCCGAAGGCTACAATGAGCAGTTCTTC. It encodes CSAEGYNEQFF.

This clone was recorded once. The chain couples TRBV4-2 to TRBJ2-3; 13 bases fit TRBD2. The CDR3 extends over 17 amino acids. The germline V gene has CDR1 LGHNA and CDR2 YNFKEQ. The ends lost 4 bases at V and 4 bases at J; junction bases unmatched: 8. This CDR3 is CASSRTSGRMKADTQYF. The DNA for the CDR3 is TGTGCCAGCAGCCGGACTAGCGGGAGAATGAAGGCAGATACGCAGTATTTT.